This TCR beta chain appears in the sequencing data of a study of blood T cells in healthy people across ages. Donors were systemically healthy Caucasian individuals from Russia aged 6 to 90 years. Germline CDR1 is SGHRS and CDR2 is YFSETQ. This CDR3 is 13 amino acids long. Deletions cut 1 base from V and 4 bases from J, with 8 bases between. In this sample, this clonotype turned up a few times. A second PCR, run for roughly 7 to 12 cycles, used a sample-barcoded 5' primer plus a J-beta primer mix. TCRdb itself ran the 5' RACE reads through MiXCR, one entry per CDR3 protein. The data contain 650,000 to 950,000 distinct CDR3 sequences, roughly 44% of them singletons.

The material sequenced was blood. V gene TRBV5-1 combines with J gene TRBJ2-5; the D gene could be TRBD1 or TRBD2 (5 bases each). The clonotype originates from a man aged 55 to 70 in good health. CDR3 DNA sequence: TGCGCCAGCAGCTTGATGGGACCAGAGACCCAGTACTTC. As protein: CASSLMGPETQYF.